This is a list of T cell receptor beta chains from one sample in a study of human T cells and chemical hapten exposure. Each CDR3 protein gets one entry after TCRdb re-called the RACE reads with MiXCR. The table records more than 250,000 distinct CDR3 sequences, about 9.4% of them present only once. Specimen: whole blood, collected in connection with sensitization to the hapten diphenylcyclopropenone (DPC). These receptors came from a woman between 35 and 50 years old with alopecia areata. Some clones in this sample may be carry-over from other donors' samples. The CDR3 runs from the conserved cysteine through the conserved F or W. A D gene is named only where the DNA matches it firmly. Clone sizes are given selectively: once, few, many, or a class where the clone is expanded.

>TRBV4-2|few|TRBJ2-1|TRBD2
TGTGCCAGCAGCCAAGACCGACTAGCGGTAGCCTACAATGAGCAGTTCTTC
CASSQDRLAVAYNEQFF
>TRBV10-3|.|TRBJ2-7|TRBD2
TGTGCCATACAGCGGGAGAGCTACGAGCAGTACTTC
CAIQRESYEQYF
>TRBV6-2/TRBV6-3|few|TRBJ1-2|.
TGTGCCAGCAGCCCTATTCGGAGTACCGCTAACTATGGCTACACCTTC
CASSPIRSTANYGYTF
>TRBV7-8|many|TRBJ1-1|.
TGTGCCAGCAGCTTATCGGTGAAGGCACGGAACACTGAAGCTTTCTTT
CASSLSVKARNTEAFF
>TRBV12-3/TRBV12-4|many|TRBJ1-1|.
TGTGCCAGCAGTTTTCGGGGCCCTGGAGCTTTCTTT
CASSFRGPGAFF
>TRBV7-6|few|TRBJ2-2|.
TGTGCCAGCAGCTTATTCCTAGACACCGGGGAGCTGTTTTTT
CASSLFLDTGELFF
>TRBV24-1|few|TRBJ2-5|TRBD2
TGTGCCACCCCGCGTTGCGGGACTAGCCTAGAGACCCAGTACTTC
CATPRCGTSLETQYF
>TRBV25-1|many|TRBJ2-1|TRBD2
TGTGCCAGCAAAGCGGGATCCTACAATGAGCAGTTCTTC
CASKAGSYNEQFF
>TRBV5-1|.|TRBJ1-3|.
TGCGCCAGCAGCTTGGGAACCGGTAGCTCTGGAAACACCATATATTTT
CASSLGTGSSGNTIYF
>TRBV7-3|.|TRBJ2-5|TRBD2
TGTGCCAGCAGCAGGGAGAAGAGACTAGCTTACGAGACCCAGTACTTC
CASSREKRLAYETQYF
>TRBV2|.|TRBJ2-3|TRBD2
TGTGCCAGCAATGATCGGGGAGGGCGGGATACGCAGTATTTT
CASNDRGGRDTQYF
>TRBV30|.|TRBJ2-3|.
TGTGCCTGGAGTCATACAGGAAGCGCAGATACGCAGTATTTT
CAWSHTGSADTQYF
>TRBV7-9|.|TRBJ2-3|.
TGTGCCAGCAGCTTAGTTGAGAGGCCGGCCGGAGCCACAGATACGCAGTATTTT
CASSLVERPAGATDTQYF
>TRBV11-2|few|TRBJ2-3|TRBD2
TGTGCCAGCAGCTCTAGCGGGAGGGAGATAGATACGCAGTATTTT
CASSSSGREIDTQYF
>TRBV6-2/TRBV6-3|few|TRBJ2-5|.
TGTGCCAGCAGTTACGCTGGGGCGACTCAAGAGACCCAGTACTTC
CASSYAGATQETQYF
>TRBV28|.|TRBJ2-3|TRBD2
TGTGCCAGCTGGACTAGCGGGAGGGATACGCAGTATTTT
CASWTSGRDTQYF
>TRBV24-1|.|TRBJ2-3|.
TGTGCCACCAGTGATTCCCCAGGGAGAGATACGCAGTATTTT
CATSDSPGRDTQYF
>TRBV28|.|TRBJ2-3|.
TGTGCCAGCAGATTAAGGACTACCGCCTGGACAGATACGCAGTATTTT
CASRLRTTAWTDTQYF
>TRBV24-1|many|TRBJ2-3|TRBD1
TGTGCCACCAGTGACCCGAAGCCTACAGGGGCAGATACGCAGTATTTT
CATSDPKPTGADTQYF
>TRBV5-1|few|TRBJ2-7|.
TGCGCCAGCAGCTTCTTTAAGGACAGCGGCCCCTCCTACGAGCAGTACTTC
CASSFFKDSGPSYEQYF
>TRBV6-1|many|TRBJ2-4|.
TGTGCCAGCCAAAGGGGAGACCCTGGGTACATTCAGTACTTC
CASQRGDPGYIQYF
>TRBV20-1|.|TRBJ2-5|.
TGCAGTGCTAGAAACATTTACCAAGAGACCCAGTACTTC
CSARNIYQETQYF
>TRBV5-1|few|TRBJ1-1|TRBD1
TGCGCCAGCAGCTCAGAGGGGGCCACTGAAGCTTTCTTT
CASSSEGATEAFF
>TRBV5-1|few|TRBJ2-5|.
TGCGCCAGCAGCCTAGCGACTCAGCGGGTCCAAGAGACCCAGTACTTC
CASSLATQRVQETQYF
>TRBV5-6|many|TRBJ2-1|.
TGTGCCAGCAGCCCGAAGACGGGATTCTACAATGAGCAGTTCTTC
CASSPKTGFYNEQFF
>TRBV20-1|.|TRBJ2-3|.
TGCAGTGCTCTAGGTTATCGGACAGATACGCAGTATTTT
CSALGYRTDTQYF
>TRBV6-1|.|TRBJ2-1|.
TGTGCCAGTAATGGCAGGTCCTACAATGAGCAGTTCTTC
CASNGRSYNEQFF
>TRBV6-6|.|TRBJ2-5|.
TGTGCCAGCAGTTACTCGAATCAGGGAGAGACCCAGTACTTC
CASSYSNQGETQYF
>TRBV20-1|many|TRBJ1-5|.
TGCAGTGCTAGGGGTAATCAGCCCCAGCATTTT
CSARGNQPQHF
>TRBV4-1|few|TRBJ2-7|.
TGCGCCAGCAGCCAGGGACTGGATCCCGCCTACGAGCAGTACTTC
CASSQGLDPAYEQYF
>TRBV4-2|.|TRBJ2-1|TRBD2
TGTGCCAGCAGCCAAGGAGAACTAGCGTTCTCCTACAATGAGCAGTTCTTC
CASSQGELAFSYNEQFF
>TRBV2|many|TRBJ1-4|.
TGTGCCAGCATCCAATCGGGGGGCGGAAATGAAAAACTGTTTTTT
CASIQSGGGNEKLFF
>TRBV29-1|few|TRBJ2-1|.
TGCAGCGTGGGGGTGATGAGCTCCTACAATGAGCAGTTCTTC
CSVGVMSSYNEQFF
>TRBV3-1|few|TRBJ2-7|.
TGTGCCAGCAGCCCAGATTGGGCCACCTACGAGCAGTACTTC
CASSPDWATYEQYF
>TRBV10-3|.|TRBJ1-5|TRBD1
TGTGCCATCACGACAGGGCTCGGTCAGCCCCAGCATTTT
CAITTGLGQPQHF
>TRBV5-8|.|TRBJ2-1|TRBD1
TGTGCCAGCAGCATAGATCACAGGGGTGAGCAGTTCTTC
CASSIDHRGEQFF
>TRBV11-2|many|TRBJ1-6|.
TGTGCCAGCAGCTTAGATCCAGGGAGTAATTCACCCCTCCACTTT
CASSLDPGSNSPLHF
>TRBV3-1|few|TRBJ1-1|.
TGTGCCAGCAGCCAACAGGGGCAAACTGAAGCTTTCTTT
CASSQQGQTEAFF
>TRBV21-1|.|TRBJ2-1|.
TGTGCCAGCAGCCTACGGACAGGGAGTACCTACAATGAGCAGTTCTTC
CASSLRTGSTYNEQFF
>TRBV19|many|TRBJ2-1|TRBD2
TGTGCCAGTAGTAGCCCTGGGACTAGCGGGAGTTACAATGAGCAGTTCTTC
CASSSPGTSGSYNEQFF
>TRBV6-6|.|TRBJ1-3|.
TGTGCCAGCAGATCCCTTTCTGGAAACACCATATATTTT
CASRSLSGNTIYF